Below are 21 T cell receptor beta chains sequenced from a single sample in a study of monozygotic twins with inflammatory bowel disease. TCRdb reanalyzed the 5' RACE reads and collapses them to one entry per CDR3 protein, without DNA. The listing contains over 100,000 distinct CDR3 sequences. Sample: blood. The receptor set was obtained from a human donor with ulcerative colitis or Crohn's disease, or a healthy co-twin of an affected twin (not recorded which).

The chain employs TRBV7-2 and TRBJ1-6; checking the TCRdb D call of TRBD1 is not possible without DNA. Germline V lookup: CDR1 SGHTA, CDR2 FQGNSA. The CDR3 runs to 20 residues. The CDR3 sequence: CASSLGAPPTDRVVPSPLHF.

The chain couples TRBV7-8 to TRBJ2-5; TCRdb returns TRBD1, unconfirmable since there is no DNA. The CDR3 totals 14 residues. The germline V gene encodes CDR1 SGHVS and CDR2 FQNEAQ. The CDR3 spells CASSFETGGETQYF. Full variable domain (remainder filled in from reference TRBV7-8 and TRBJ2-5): GAGVSQSPRYKVAKRGQDVALRCDPISGHVSLFWYQQALGQGPEFLTYFQNEAQLDKSGLPSDRFFAERPEGSVSTLKIQRTQQEDSAVYLCASSFETGGETQYFGPGTRLLVL.

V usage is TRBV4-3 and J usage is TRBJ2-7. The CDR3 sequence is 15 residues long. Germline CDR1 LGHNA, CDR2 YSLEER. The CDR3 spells CASSQVEAGSYEQYF.

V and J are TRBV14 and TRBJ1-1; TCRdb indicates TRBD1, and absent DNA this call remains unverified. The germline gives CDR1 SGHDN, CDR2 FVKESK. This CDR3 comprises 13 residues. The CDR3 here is CASSQQGNTEAFF.

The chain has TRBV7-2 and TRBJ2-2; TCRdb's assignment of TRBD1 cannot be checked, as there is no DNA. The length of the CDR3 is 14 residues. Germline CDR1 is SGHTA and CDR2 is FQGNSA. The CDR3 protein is CASRQTGATGELFF.

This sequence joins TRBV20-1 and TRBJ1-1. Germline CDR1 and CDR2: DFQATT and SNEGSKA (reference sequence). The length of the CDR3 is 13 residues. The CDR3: CSARVTWDTEAFF.

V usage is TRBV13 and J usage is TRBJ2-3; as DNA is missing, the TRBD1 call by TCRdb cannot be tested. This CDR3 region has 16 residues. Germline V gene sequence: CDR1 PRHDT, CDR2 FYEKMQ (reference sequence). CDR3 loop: CASSWGQGTSTDTQYF.

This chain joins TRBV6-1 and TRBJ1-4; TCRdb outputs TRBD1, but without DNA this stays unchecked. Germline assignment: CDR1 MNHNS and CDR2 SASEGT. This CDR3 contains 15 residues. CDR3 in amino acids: CASRRQRTTNEKLFF.

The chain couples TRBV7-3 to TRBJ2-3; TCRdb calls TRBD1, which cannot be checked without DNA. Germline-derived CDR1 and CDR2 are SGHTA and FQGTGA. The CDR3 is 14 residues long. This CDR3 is CASSLIGGTDTQYF.

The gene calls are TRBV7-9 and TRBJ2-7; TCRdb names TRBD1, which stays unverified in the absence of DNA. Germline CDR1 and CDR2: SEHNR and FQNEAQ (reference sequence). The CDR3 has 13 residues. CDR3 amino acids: CASSYRDKYEQYF.

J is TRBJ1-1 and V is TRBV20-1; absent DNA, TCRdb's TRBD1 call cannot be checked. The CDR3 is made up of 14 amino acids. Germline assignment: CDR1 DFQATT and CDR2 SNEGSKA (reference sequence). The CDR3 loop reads CSVMRKRGHTEAFF.

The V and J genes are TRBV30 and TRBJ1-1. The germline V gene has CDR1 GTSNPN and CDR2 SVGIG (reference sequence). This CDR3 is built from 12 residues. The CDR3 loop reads CAWGRTNTEAFF.

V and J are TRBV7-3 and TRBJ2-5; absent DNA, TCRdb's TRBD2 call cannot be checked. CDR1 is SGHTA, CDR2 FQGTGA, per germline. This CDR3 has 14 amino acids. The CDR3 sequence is CASSSRGYQETQYF.

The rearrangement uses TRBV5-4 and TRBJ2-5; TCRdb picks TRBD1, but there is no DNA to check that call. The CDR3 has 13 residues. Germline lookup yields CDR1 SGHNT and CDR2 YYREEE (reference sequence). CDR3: CASTFEGQETQYF.

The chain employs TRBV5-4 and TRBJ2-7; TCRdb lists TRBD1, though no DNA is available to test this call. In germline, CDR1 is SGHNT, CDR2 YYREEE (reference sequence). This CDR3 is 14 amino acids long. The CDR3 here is CASSLLQGAHEQYF.

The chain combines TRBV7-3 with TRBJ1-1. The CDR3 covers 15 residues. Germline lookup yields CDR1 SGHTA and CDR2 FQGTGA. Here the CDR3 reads CASSPSGAAGTEAFF.

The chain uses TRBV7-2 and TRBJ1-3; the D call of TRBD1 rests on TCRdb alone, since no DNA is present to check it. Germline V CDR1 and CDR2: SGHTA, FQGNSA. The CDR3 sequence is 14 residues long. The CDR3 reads CASSFGISGNTIYF. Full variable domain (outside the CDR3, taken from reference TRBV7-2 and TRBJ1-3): GAGVSQSPSNKVTEKGKDVELRCDPISGHTALYWYRQSLGQGLEFLIYFQGNSAPDKSGLPSDRFSAERTGGSVSTLTIQRTQQEDSAVYLCASSFGISGNTIYFGEGSWLTVV.

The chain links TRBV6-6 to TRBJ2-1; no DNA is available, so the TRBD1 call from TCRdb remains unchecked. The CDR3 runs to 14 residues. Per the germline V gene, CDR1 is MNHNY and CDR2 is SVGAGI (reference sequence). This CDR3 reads CASSTTSRYNEQFF.

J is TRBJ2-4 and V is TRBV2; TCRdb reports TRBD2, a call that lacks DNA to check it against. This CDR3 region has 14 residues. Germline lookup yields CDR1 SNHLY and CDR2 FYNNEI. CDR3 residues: CASSEGEAKNIQYF.

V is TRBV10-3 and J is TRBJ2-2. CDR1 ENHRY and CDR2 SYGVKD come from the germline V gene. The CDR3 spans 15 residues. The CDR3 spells CAIRASQGITGELFF.

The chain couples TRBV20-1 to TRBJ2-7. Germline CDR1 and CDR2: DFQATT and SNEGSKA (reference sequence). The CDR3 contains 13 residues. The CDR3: CSANTGFSYEQYF.